This paragraph reports one T cell receptor (beta chain). The antigen is unknown. These data are taken from a study of cytomegalovirus exposure and HLA in healthy donors. Researchers ran the PCR with 60 Vbeta and 13 Jbeta primers. The method was immunoSEQ multiplex PCR; TCRdb's version includes in-frame clones alone and lacks a portion of them. The data show over 150,000 clones, with about 76% seen just once and approximately 5.1% held by the top ten. The study's findings and limits: At a 0.05 false discovery rate, a later analysis found roughly 17,000 TCR beta sequences to be associated with HLA alleles. Despite most TCR sequences being rare, some public TCRs occurred in many donors. Analysis was carried out at a later point, and it linked a missense DCLRE1C variant to TCR beta V- and J-gene trimming.

Germline lookup yields CDR1 MDHEN and CDR2 SYDVKM. Trimming removed 1 base from V and 2 bases from J, with 14 bases in between. The CDR3 consists of 16 residues. Material: PBMCs. The TCR was taken from a woman aged 18-29 years in good health and CMV-seropositive. The V and J genes are TRBV28 and TRBJ2-5, with a tentative D call TRBD1 (6 bases). The CDR3 loop reads CASSLFSGALQETQYF. For the CDR3, the DNA is TGTGCCAGCAGTTTATTTTCAGGGGCGTTACAAGAGACCCAGTACTTC.